Shown below are 25 T cell receptor beta chains from a single sample sequenced in a study of neurological immune-mediated disorders. TCRdb reprocessed the 5' RACE reads via MiXCR and lists one record per CDR3 protein. The sample holds more than 45,000 distinct CDR3 sequences, 3.6% seen once. Sequences were obtained from PBMCs. These receptors came from a man aged 25 to 45 with multiple sclerosis.

This clonotype has at least ten counts. This chain joins TRBV20-1 and TRBJ2-3; 9 bases fit TRBD1. Per germline, CDR1 DFQATT and CDR2 SNEGSKA (reference sequence). The J segment lost 3 bases and the V segment lost 5 bases, leaving 12 bases of the junction unmatched. The CDR3 spans 16 residues. The CDR3 bases are TGCAGTGCTCGAAGGTGGGGACAGGGCCCGACAGATACGCAGTATTTT. Its protein product is CSARRWGQGPTDTQYF.

This clonotype was counted at least ten times. The chain uses TRBV5-1 and TRBJ2-1; 7 bases line up with TRBD1. Trimming took 0 bases from V and 6 from J; bases not matched to a gene: 3. CDR1 is SGHRS and CDR2 is YFSETQ in the germline V gene. The CDR3 extends over 14 amino acids. The CDR3 coding sequence is TGCGCCAGCAGCTTGGGACAGGGTTTCAATGAGCAGTTCTTC. Residues: CASSLGQGFNEQFF.

This clonotype was counted at least ten times. The gene calls are TRBV5-1 and TRBJ1-3; D gene unclear. CDR1 is SGHRS, CDR2 YFSETQ, per germline. The CDR3 spans 16 residues. Trimming cost V 4 bases and J 0 bases, with 14 bases left between them. The CDR3 DNA is TGCGCCAGCAGCCCGGCGGTGGCGAGCTCTGGAAACACCATATATTTT. Its protein product is CASSPAVASSGNTIYF.

For this clonotype: A read error may be the cause here, since a much bigger clone is one base away. The V and J genes are TRBV20-1 and TRBJ2-5; D is undetermined. Germline CDR1 reads DFQATT; CDR2 reads SNEGSKA (reference sequence). The CDR3 covers 13 residues. CDR3 sequence reads: CSVRTGYQETQYF. CDR3 in DNA: TGCAGTGTTAGAACGGGCTACCAAGAGACCCAGTACTTC.

This clonotype appeared many times. The chain recombines TRBV3-1 with TRBJ2-1; 11 nucleotides agree with TRBD2. Germline V gene lookup returns CDR1 LGHDT and CDR2 YNNKEL (reference sequence). The V and J ends lost 4 bases and 1 base, in that order; junction bases with no gene match: 0. The length of the CDR3 is 15 residues. The CDR3 DNA follows: TGTGCCAGCAGCCCTAGCGGGGGGTCCTACAATGAGCAGTTCTTC. Translated: CASSPSGGSYNEQFF.

Ten or more counts support this clonotype. The chain combines TRBV9 with TRBJ2-1; 8 bases agree with TRBD2. Trimming removed 0 bases from V and 16 bases from J; junction bases left unmatched: 15. Germline V gene data show CDR1 as SGDLS and CDR2 as YYNGEE. The CDR3 spans 15 residues. CDR3 nucleotides: TGTGCCAGCAGCGTAGACGAAGGAGCGGGAGACCTACTTTTCTTC. Its translation: CASSVDEGAGDLLFF.

This clonotype was found many times. The chain is built from TRBV29-1 and TRBJ2-7; possibly TRBD1 or TRBD2 for D (5 bases each). The CDR3 loop spans 12 amino acids. The germline V gene encodes CDR1 SQVTM and CDR2 ANQGSEA. V was cut by 4 bases and J by 7 bases, with 14 bases left in between. Here the CDR3 reads CSVVTGGGEQYF. Written as DNA, the CDR3 is TGCAGCGTTGTTACAGGCGGCGGGGAGCAGTACTTC.

This clonotype was observed at least ten times. The chain is built from TRBV3-1 and TRBJ2-1; D could derive from TRBD1 or TRBD2 (5 bases each). This CDR3 has 15 amino acids. Germline-derived CDR1 and CDR2 are LGHDT and YNNKEL (reference sequence). V was pared by 0 bases and J by 0 bases, with 6 bases between. CDR3 nucleotides: TGTGCCAGCAGCCAAGATGGGGGCTCCTACAATGAGCAGTTCTTC. This encodes CASSQDGGSYNEQFF.

This clonotype was seen at least ten times. This chain uses TRBV5-1 with TRBJ1-1; D not resolved. The V gene's germline CDR1 is SGHRS and CDR2 YFSETQ. This CDR3 is 13 amino acids long. V gave up 1 base and J gave up 1 base, with 5 bases separating them. The DNA for the CDR3 is TGCGCCAGCAGCTTGCGACCGAACACTGAAGCTTTCTTT. Its translation is CASSLRPNTEAFF.

The sample holds a few counts of this clonotype. The chain joins TRBV20-1 to TRBJ2-7; TRBD2 might be the D (5 bases). This CDR3 spans 14 amino acids. Looked up from germline, CDR1 is DFQATT and CDR2 is SNEGSKA (reference sequence). V was trimmed by 7 bases and J by 5 bases, leaving 21 bases between them. The chain's CDR3 is CSVRGLEGKNEQYF. Here the CDR3 DNA reads TGCAGTGTAAGAGGGCTAGAGGGTAAGAACGAGCAGTACTTC.

This clonotype was detected many times. This rearrangement joins TRBV20-1 to TRBJ2-1, with 7 bases matching TRBD2. Germline values: CDR1 DFQATT, CDR2 SNEGSKA (reference sequence). V lost 4 bases and J lost 8; bases outside the gene matches: 2. The CDR3 runs to 11 residues. Here the CDR3 DNA reads TGCAGTGCTACGACTAGCTATGAGCAGTTCTTC. Amino acids: CSATTSYEQFF.

This clonotype occurred many times. The chain is built from TRBV21-1 and TRBJ2-2; the listed D gene, TRBD2, was not tested against the DNA. TRBV21-1 is an annotated pseudogene. This CDR3 has 21 amino acids. DNA for the CDR3: TGTGCCAGCAGCAAAGATAACCAGGTACTAGCGGGGGACCTGAACACCGGGGAGCTGTTTTTT. Translated: CASSKDNQVLAGDLNTGELFF.

This clonotype was observed many times. In DNA form, the CDR3 reads TGTGCCAGCAGTTTAGGCCCAGGTTCCTACGAGCAGTACTTC. Encoded protein: CASSLGPGSYEQYF. The V gene is TRBV27, the J gene TRBJ2-7; D not certain. The V and J ends lost 2 bases and 1 base respectively, with 9 bases between them. This CDR3 has 14 residues. Germline V CDR1 and CDR2: MNHEY, SMNVEV (reference sequence).

This clonotype showed up many times. The rearrangement uses TRBV29-1 and TRBJ2-5; D unclear. The CDR3 runs 14 residues. V lost 7 bases and J lost 4, with 19 bases in between. Germline CDR1 SQVTM, CDR2 ANQGSEA. CDR3 in amino acids: CSARPYKNGETQYF. The CDR3 DNA reads as TGCAGCGCCCGACCGTACAAAAATGGAGAGACCCAGTACTTC. Supplemented by reference TRBV29-1 and TRBJ2-5, the full variable domain reads SAVISQKPSRDICQRGTSLTIQCQVDSQVTMMFWYRQQPGQSLTLIATANQGSEATYESGFVIDKFPISRPNLTFSTLTVSNMSPEDSSIYLCSARPYKNGETQYFGPGTRLLVL.

There are many counts of this clonotype. The chain couples TRBV12-3 or TRBV12-4 to TRBJ2-2, with D maybe TRBD1 (7 bases). The CDR3 has 13 residues. Trimming removed 6 bases from V and 8 bases from J, with 13 bases in between. The CDR3 coding sequence is TGTGCCAGCAGACCAGGGGGGCCGGGGGAGCTGTTTTTT. Translated, it gives CASRPGGPGELFF.

The table lists this clonotype with many counts. The rearrangement uses TRBV20-1 and TRBJ2-5, with TRBD2 identical over 7 bases. This CDR3 is built from 15 residues. V shed 3 bases and J 1 base; nucleotides not matched to a gene: 8. Germline V gives CDR1 DFQATT, CDR2 SNEGSKA (reference sequence). The CDR3 bases are TGCAGTGCTAGTAATGTCGGCGGGGGCCAAGAGACCCAGTACTTC. This sequence encodes CSASNVGGGQETQYF.

This clonotype appeared many times. The V call is TRBV4-1, the J call TRBJ2-7; no reliable D call. This CDR3 contains 14 residues. Germline lookup yields CDR1 MGHRA and CDR2 YSYEKL. The V and J ends lost 0 bases and 4 bases respectively, with 10 bases between them. The CDR3 loop is CASSQESQAYEQYF. In DNA form, the CDR3 reads TGCGCCAGCAGCCAAGAAAGTCAGGCATACGAGCAGTACTTC.

The table lists this clonotype with many counts. One junction end does not reproduce the germline sequence, and a read error may be involved. The J gene is TRBJ1-5, the V gene TRBV6-1; the D is unclear. Germline CDR1 MNHNS, CDR2 SASEGT. The CDR3 length is 16 residues. CDR3 in amino acids: CASTAYRVWENQPQNF. DNA of the CDR3: TGTGCCAGCACCGCCTACCGGGTCTGGGAAAATCAGCCCCAGAATTTT.

Comment on this clonotype: This could be a read error, since a much larger clone is one nucleotide away. The chain couples TRBV6-5 to TRBJ2-1; no clear D. The CDR3 consists of 11 residues. Between the trimmed V and J ends, which lost 5 bases and 8 bases, there was a span of 7 bases. CDR1 MNHEY and CDR2 SVGAGI come from the germline V gene. CDR3 bases: TGTGCCAGCAGTAACTGGGATGAGCAGTTCTTC. Translated, it gives CASSNWDEQFF.

This clonotype came up many times. The chain recombines TRBV10-3 with TRBJ2-1; either TRBD1 or TRBD2 may fit D (5 bases each). The CDR3 totals 15 residues. Germline lookup yields CDR1 ENHRY and CDR2 SYGVKD. V was shortened by 7 bases and J by 0 bases, with 13 bases between the two germline ends. The CDR3 here is CAIKDAGSSYNEQFF. The CDR3 DNA reads as TGTGCCATCAAAGACGCAGGGAGCTCCTACAATGAGCAGTTCTTC.

Many counts were recorded for this clonotype. V usage is TRBV28 and J usage is TRBJ1-1, with 7 bases lining up with TRBD1. CDR3 size: 15 residues. In germline, CDR1 is MDHEN, CDR2 SYDVKM. The junction had 7 bases not matched to a gene; V was cut back by 6 bases and J by 0 bases. The CDR3 region is CASSRDSDMNTEAFF. The CDR3 nucleotides read TGTGCCAGCAGCCGGGACAGTGATATGAACACTGAAGCTTTCTTT.

This clonotype has a count of ten or more. V gene TRBV12-3 or TRBV12-4 combines with J gene TRBJ2-1, with 11 nucleotides matching TRBD2. Unmatched junction bases numbered 2, after V lost 5 bases and J lost 5 bases. The CDR3 covers 14 residues. The CDR3 loop reads CASSQTSGDNEQFF. The CDR3 nucleotides read TGTGCCAGCAGTCAGACTAGCGGGGACAATGAGCAGTTCTTC.

There are many counts of this clonotype. The genes are TRBV12-3 or TRBV12-4 and TRBJ2-7, with TRBD1 identical over 7 bases. The CDR3 spans 14 residues. V gave up 1 base and J gave up 6 bases; unmatched junction bases: 6. This CDR3 is CASSLGNRGGEQYF. DNA of the CDR3: TGTGCCAGCAGTTTAGGGAACAGGGGCGGCGAGCAGTACTTC.

In its sample, this clonotype was seen many times. The V and J genes are TRBV9 and TRBJ2-7, with TRBD1 matching over 8 bases. CDR3 length: 14 residues. The germline gives CDR1 SGDLS, CDR2 YYNGEE. Trimming removed 6 bases from V and 0 bases from J; junction bases left unmatched: 5. The CDR3 nucleotides are TGTGCCAGCACTGCCGGGACAGGCTCCTACGAGCAGTACTTC. Its protein product is CASTAGTGSYEQYF.

This clonotype was counted many times. V is TRBV12-3 or TRBV12-4 and J is TRBJ1-1; D may be TRBD1 (5 bases). With 1 base removed from V and 4 bases from J, the gap between germline ends came to 7 bases. The CDR3 has 13 amino acids. CDR3 in amino acids: CASSLGRGTEAFF. The CDR3 DNA is TGTGCCAGCAGTTTAGGTAGGGGCACTGAAGCTTTCTTT.